This T cell receptor (beta chain) was captured by sequencing in a study of blood T cells in healthy people across ages. Study-wide results and limits: In older individuals, TCR beta diversity per million T cells was lower, falling roughly linearly with age. Estimates of diversity drawn from one million T cells were considered underestimates.

The table lists this clonotype with many counts. Its antigen is not known. Ranging in age from about 6 to 95, the donors were healthy Caucasian individuals from Russia. Investigators took about 10 milliliters of peripheral blood from every donor. The second PCR ran about 7 to 12 cycles with a sample-barcoded 5' primer and J-beta primers. Each CDR3 protein is one row after TCRdb ran MiXCR on the 5' RACE reads. The sample contains just over 1 million distinct CDR3 sequences, more than 40% of which appear only once. Trimming took off 7 bases at V and 0 bases at J, with 13 bases between the two ends. This CDR3 has 14 amino acids. The germline V gene encodes CDR1 ENHRY and CDR2 SYGVKD.

This receptor was obtained from a woman aged 60-70 years in good health. Sequences were obtained from blood. The chain combines TRBV10-3 with TRBJ2-7; no definite D call. In DNA form, the CDR3 reads TGTGCCATCATGACCGACTTGAGCTCCTACGAGCAGTACTTC. As protein: CAIMTDLSSYEQYF.